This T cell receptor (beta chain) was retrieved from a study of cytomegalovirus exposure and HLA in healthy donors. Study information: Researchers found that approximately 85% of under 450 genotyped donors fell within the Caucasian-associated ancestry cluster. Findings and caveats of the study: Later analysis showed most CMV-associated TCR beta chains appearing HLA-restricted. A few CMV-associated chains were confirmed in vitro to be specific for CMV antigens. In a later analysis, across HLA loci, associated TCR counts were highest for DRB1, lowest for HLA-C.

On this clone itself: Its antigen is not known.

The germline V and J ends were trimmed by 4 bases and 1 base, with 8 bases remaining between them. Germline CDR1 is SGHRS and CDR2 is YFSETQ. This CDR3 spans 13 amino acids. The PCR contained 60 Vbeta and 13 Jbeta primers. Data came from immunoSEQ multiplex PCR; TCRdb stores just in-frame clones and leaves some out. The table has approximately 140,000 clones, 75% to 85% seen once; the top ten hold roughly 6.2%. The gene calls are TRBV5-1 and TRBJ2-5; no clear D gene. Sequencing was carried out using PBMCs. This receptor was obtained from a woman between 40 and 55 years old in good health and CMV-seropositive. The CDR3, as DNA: TGCGCCAGCAGCGCGGCGCCCCAAGAGACCCAGTACTTC. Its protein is CASSAAPQETQYF.